This record looks at one TCR beta chain sequence and its context. Its target is unknown. As to time point: cycle 4 day 1 (C4D1), after less than seven weeks of nivolumab. Autologous stem cell transplantation was followed by relapse in every patient, and brentuximab vedotin exposure varied. The study isolated CD8+ T cells from thawed PBMCs by magnetic negative selection. Complete response, partial response or progressive disease constituted the best responses recorded. Data came from immunoSEQ multiplex PCR; TCRdb stores just in-frame clones and leaves some out. The sample shows 7,300 or so clones, 77% of them seen only once. This specimen comes from a study of PD-1 blockade in classical Hodgkin lymphoma. Study outcomes and limitations: Patients with an early start, nivolumab under 1 year after ASCT, were excluded.

Per the germline V gene, CDR1 is ENHRY and CDR2 is SYGVKD. This CDR3 contains 17 residues. The V segment lost 2 bases and the J segment 6 bases; nucleotides outside the gene matches: 9. Here the sequenced sample was CD8+ T cells from blood, taken before the fourth cycle of nivolumab. The J gene is TRBJ2-2, the V gene TRBV10-3; 10 nucleotides align to TRBD1. The clonotype originates from a human donor with classical Hodgkin lymphoma. CDR3 region: CAISERGFGTGAGELFF. CDR3 bases: TGTGCCATCAGTGAGAGGGGTTTTGGGACAGGGGCCGGGGAGCTGTTTTTT.